The present TCR beta chain was sequenced within a study of CD8 T cells in ankylosing spondylitis (dated by TCRdb to about 2017). Broadly, across the study: The study profiled T cell receptor beta repertoires in healthy donors and ankylosing spondylitis patients to find disease-linked TCR variants. Peripheral blood was sampled, and synovial fluid was also collected from ankylosing spondylitis patients. The whole study cohort included 85 to 120 healthy donors and around 25 ankylosing spondylitis patients.

TCRdb shows the sequencer as Illumina HiSeq 2500. TCR beta libraries were prepared by quantitative 5'-RACE with molecular barcodes. Processing in the source paper ran as follows. A new computational method based on a probabilistic model of VDJ rearrangement was used to identify disease-linked TCR variants. The public reads were reprocessed in TCRdb via fastp at Q25 and MiXCR, keeping in-frame beta chains. Rows merge per CDR3 protein into single entries with the most common DNA and genes. None of the V and J calls come from the authors' own analysis; TCRdb made them. This sample is represented by 200,000 to 300,000 distinct CDR3 sequences; around 25% of them were singletons. The ten largest account for about 0.6% of the sample. The investigation overall reported the following: A TCR beta motif of roughly 8 highly homologous amino acid variants appeared characteristic of blood from ankylosing spondylitis patients. The disease-linked clones had a CD8+ phenotype and were found at relatively low frequencies in peripheral blood. Some TCR beta motif variants had previously been reported in synovial fluid and blood of reactive arthritis patients, which suggested common disease-initiation mechanisms. The disease-linked clones were reported to be significantly enriched in matched synovial fluid samples from ankylosing spondylitis patients.

There are many counts of this clonotype. Its antigen is still unknown. Within one base of it there is no much larger clone, and no base qualities were kept. Clipping removes 2 bases from V and 9 bases from J, with 6 as the unmatched junction base count. The CDR1 and CDR2 encoded by the germline V gene (reference sequence) are DFQATT and SNEGSKA. CDR3 length: 14 amino acids, cysteine to phenylalanine. Only the CDR3 region is kept as DNA, spanning 42 bases read in frame from base 1. The sequence came from a male donor with ankylosing spondylitis or in good health (not recorded which). Sequences were obtained from blood, either unsorted or a sorted T cell fraction (not recorded which). The sequence is built from TRBV20-1 and TRBJ2-1, with 11 junctional bases fitting TRBD2. The DNA sequence reads TGCAGTGCTAGAAATAGCGGGGGGGACGGTGAGCAGTTCTTC. This is translated as CSARNSGGDGEQFF.